The 24 T cell receptor beta chains below come from one sample, sequenced in a study of cytomegalovirus exposure and HLA in healthy donors. Both 60 Vbeta primers and 13 Jbeta primers went into the PCR. Using immunoSEQ multiplex PCR, the repertoire was profiled, and TCRdb retains in-frame clones only, with some absent. The repertoire consists of 150,000 or so clones, with around 73% occurring once and the leading ten covering approximately 1.8%. The sequencing sample was made of PBMCs. Receptors were obtained from a woman under 30 in good health and CMV-seronegative.

The chain couples TRBV9 to TRBJ2-2, with D perhaps TRBD2 (5 bases). Germline-derived CDR1 and CDR2 are SGDLS and YYNGEE. The V end lost 1 base, the J end lost 6 bases, and 10 bases lay between the germline ends. CDR3 size: 14 residues. This CDR3 is CASSVRELAGELFF. The CDR3 nucleotides are TGTGCCAGCAGCGTAAGGGAGTTGGCCGGGGAGCTGTTTTTT. The complete variable domain, with remaining parts taken from reference TRBV9 and TRBJ2-2, reads DSGVTQTPKHLITATGQRVTLRCSPRSGDLSVYWYQQSLDQGLQFLIQYYNGEERAKGNILERFSAQQFPDLHSELNLSSLELGDSALYFCASSVRELAGELFFGEGSRLTVL.

The chain is built from TRBV27 and TRBJ2-5; no reliable D call. This CDR3 contains 15 residues. Per the germline V gene, CDR1 is MNHEY and CDR2 is SMNVEV (reference sequence). V gave up 4 bases and J gave up 0 bases, with 12 bases separating them. The CDR3 sequence: CASSSNLEYQETQYF. The CDR3 coding sequence is TGTGCCAGCAGTTCTAACTTAGAGTACCAAGAGACCCAGTACTTC.

The gene calls are TRBV29-1 and TRBJ2-5, with D possibly being TRBD2 (7 bases). CDR3 length: 14 residues. The ends were cut back, 6 bases at V and 2 bases at J, with 16 bases in the middle. Germline values: CDR1 SQVTM, CDR2 ANQGSEA. The CDR3 sequence is CSVERGAVQETQYF. CDR3 coding DNA: TGCAGCGTCGAACGGGGGGCAGTTCAAGAGACCCAGTACTTC.

V and J are TRBV7-3 and TRBJ2-2; 11 bases map to TRBD2. The V gene's germline CDR1 is SGHTA and CDR2 FQGTGA. V lost 1 base and J lost 3; bases outside the gene matches: 4. This CDR3 contains 17 residues. CDR3 loop: CASSLNSGGADTGELFF. CDR3 DNA sequence: TGTGCCAGCAGCTTAAATAGCGGGGGGGCGGACACCGGGGAGCTGTTTTTT.

This rearrangement joins TRBV15 to TRBJ1-1; the match to TRBD1 covers 11 bases. The V segment lost 4 bases and the J segment 3 bases; nucleotides outside the gene matches: 7. This CDR3 contains 16 residues. Germline CDR1 reads LNHNV; CDR2 reads YYDKDF (reference sequence). The CDR3 sequence: CATSKTDRGRYTEAFF. CDR3 DNA: TGTGCCACCAGCAAAACGGACAGGGGGCGATACACTGAAGCTTTCTTT.

This chain links TRBV27 with TRBJ2-3; 8 positions match TRBD2. J lost 0 bases, V lost 4 bases, and 6 bases had no gene match. The V gene's germline CDR1 is MNHEY and CDR2 SMNVEV (reference sequence). CDR3 length equals 16 residues. CDR3: CASSSERGRSTDTQYF. DNA for the CDR3: TGTGCCAGCAGTTCGGAGCGGGGGCGTAGCACAGATACGCAGTATTTT.

The rearrangement joins TRBV7-2 to TRBJ1-6, with D unresolved. The CDR3 loop spans 15 amino acids. Germline V lookup: CDR1 SGHTA, CDR2 FQGNSA. V lost 5 bases and J 8 bases, leaving 16 bases between the germline ends. As DNA, the CDR3 is TGTGCCAGCAGCAGTTCACGGGAACTTCATTCACCCCTCCACTTT. Translating it yields CASSSSRELHSPLHF. The whole variable domain, filled in from reference TRBV7-2 and TRBJ1-6, reads GAGVSQSPSNKVTEKGKDVELRCDPISGHTALYWYRQSLGQGLEFLIYFQGNSAPDKSGLPSDRFSAERTGGSVSTLTIQRTQQEDSAVYLCASSSSRELHSPLHFGNGTRLTVT.

This sequence joins TRBV7-9 and TRBJ1-6; 12 bases align to TRBD1. CDR3 length equals 15 residues. J lost 8 bases, V lost 5 bases, and 4 bases had no gene match. Germline CDR1 is SEHNR and CDR2 is FQNEAQ (reference sequence). The CDR3 sequence is CASSLGQGAHSPLHF. CDR3 nucleotides: TGTGCCAGCAGCCTGGGACAGGGGGCACATTCACCCCTCCACTTT.

J is TRBJ1-4 and V is TRBV7-2, with 7 bases identical to TRBD1. The CDR3 consists of 13 residues. CDR1 SGHTA and CDR2 FQGNSA come from the germline V gene. Trimming removed 5 bases from V and 8 bases from J; junction bases left unmatched: 5. CDR3 loop: CASSRDRGEKLFF. The CDR3, as DNA: TGTGCCAGCAGCCGGGACAGAGGCGAAAAACTGTTTTTT. Full variable domain (remainder filled in from reference TRBV7-2 and TRBJ1-4): GAGVSQSPSNKVTEKGKDVELRCDPISGHTALYWYRQSLGQGLEFLIYFQGNSAPDKSGLPSDRFSAERTGGSVSTLTIQRTQQEDSAVYLCASSRDRGEKLFFGSGTQLSVL.

CDR3 loop: CASNPSGGHQETQYF. The CDR3 DNA sequence: TGTGCCAGCAACCCTAGCGGGGGCCACCAAGAGACCCAGTACTTC. V gene TRBV6-1 combines with J gene TRBJ2-5; 10 bases are shared with TRBD2. Germline V gene lookup returns CDR1 MNHNS and CDR2 SASEGT. CDR3 length: 15 amino acids. V lost 7 bases to trimming and J lost 0 bases; unmatched junction nucleotides: 5.

CDR3: CASSRGGMEETQYF. CDR3 bases: TGTGCCAGCTCTCGGGGCGGGATGGAAGAGACCCAGTACTTC. The chain recombines TRBV18 with TRBJ2-5; D is possibly TRBD2 (6 bases). V lost 6 bases and J 3 bases, leaving 14 bases between the germline ends. This CDR3 is built from 14 residues. Per germline, CDR1 KGHSH and CDR2 LQKENI.

The chain is built from TRBV19 and TRBJ1-1; 9 nucleotides align to TRBD1. Germline V lookup: CDR1 LNHDA, CDR2 SQIVND (reference sequence). Trimming took 6 bases from V and 5 from J; bases not matched to a gene: 10. This CDR3 has 15 amino acids. Written as DNA, the CDR3 is TGTGCCAGTAGGCAACCGGGACAGGGAGAAACTGAAGCTTTCTTT. Its protein product is CASRQPGQGETEAFF. Based on the CDR3 plus reference TRBV19 and TRBJ1-1, the full variable domain is DGGITQSPKYLFRKEGQNVTLSCEQNLNHDAMYWYRQDPGQGLRLIYYSQIVNDFQKGDIAEGYSVSREKKESFPLTVTSAQKNPTAFYLCASRQPGQGETEAFFGQGTRLTVV.

This clone has just a few counts. This sequence joins TRBV27 and TRBJ2-7, with D perhaps TRBD1 (6 bases). With 7 bases removed from V and 2 bases from J, the gap between germline ends came to 15 bases. Germline assignment: CDR1 MNHEY and CDR2 SMNVEV (reference sequence). The CDR3 spans 14 residues. The CDR3 DNA follows: TGTGCCAGCAATCACAGGGCGAACCCCTACGAGCAGTACTTC. Protein product: CASNHRANPYEQYF.

This chain uses TRBV19 with TRBJ1-5; 8 bases line up with TRBD1. Germline V gives CDR1 LNHDA, CDR2 SQIVND (reference sequence). This CDR3 contains 16 residues. Trimming cost V 5 bases and J 0 bases; bases outside gene matches: 6. CDR3 amino acids: CASSRQGQGSNQPQHF. CDR3 bases: TGTGCCAGTAGTCGGCAAGGACAGGGTAGCAATCAGCCCCAGCATTTT.

The chain joins TRBV11-1 to TRBJ2-3; 13 bases are shared with TRBD2. The CDR3 has 17 residues. Germline assignment: CDR1 SGHAT and CDR2 FQDESV (reference sequence). V shed 5 bases, J shed 0 bases, and the junction held 5 bases outside the gene matches. The CDR3 DNA sequence: TGTGCCAGCAGCCTCGGGACTAGCGGGGCTAGCACAGATACGCAGTATTTT. Its protein product is CASSLGTSGASTDTQYF.

The chain combines TRBV5-5 with TRBJ2-7; D is uncertain. V lost 0 bases, J lost 6 bases, and 7 bases lay in between. This CDR3 comprises 12 residues. The germline CDR1 and CDR2 sequences are SGHKS and YYEKEE (reference sequence). The CDR3 region has the DNA TGTGCCAGCAGCTTGGCTTTGGGCGAGCAGTACGTC. Its protein is CASSLALGEQYV.

V is TRBV5-1 and J is TRBJ2-1; TRBD2 matches at 8 bases. The CDR3 extends over 16 amino acids. The ends lost 4 bases at V and 6 bases at J; junction bases unmatched: 12. CDR1 SGHRS and CDR2 YFSETQ come from the germline V gene. The CDR3 DNA follows: TGCGCCAGCAGCCCCGGGCCAGCGGGAGACGGCAATGAGCAGTTCTTC. Its translation: CASSPGPAGDGNEQFF.

The gene calls are TRBV19 and TRBJ1-1; a possible D gene is TRBD1 (6 bases). Germline-derived CDR1 and CDR2 are LNHDA and SQIVND (reference sequence). V lost 6 bases, J lost 7 bases, and 15 bases lay in between. This CDR3 has 13 residues. CDR3 DNA: TGTGCCAGTAGCTTACAGGGAAGGGGTGAAGCTTTCTTT. This sequence encodes CASSLQGRGEAFF.

This chain connects TRBV4-1 to TRBJ1-2, with TRBD1 matching 8 bases. The CDR3 contains 15 residues. V lost 4 bases and J lost 7; bases outside the gene matches: 11. In germline, CDR1 is MGHRA, CDR2 YSYEKL. This CDR3 reads CASSPGQGSRGGYTF. Written as DNA, the CDR3 is TGCGCCAGCAGCCCCGGACAGGGCAGCCGGGGTGGCTACACCTTC.

This clone showed up just once. The chain is built from TRBV7-8 and TRBJ1-1; D is unclear. The CDR3 length is 13 residues. Germline V gene lookup returns CDR1 SGHVS and CDR2 FQNEAQ. Trimming left V 3 bases short and J 6 bases short, with 11 bases between. The CDR3 here is CASSLPARAEAFF. CDR3 sequence (DNA): TGTGCCAGCAGCTTGCCCGCTCGGGCTGAAGCTTTCTTT.

This chain connects TRBV7-9 to TRBJ2-1, with TRBD1 as a possible D gene (6 bases). CDR3 length: 16 residues. Trimming took off 1 base at V and 2 bases at J, with 12 bases between the two ends. Germline V gives CDR1 SEHNR, CDR2 FQNEAQ (reference sequence). CDR3 residues: CASSLGSGEPYNEQFF. The CDR3 coding sequence is TGTGCCAGCAGCTTAGGGTCAGGGGAGCCCTACAATGAGCAGTTCTTC.

This rearrangement joins TRBV7-2 to TRBJ1-1; tentative D call: TRBD1 (5 bases). The CDR3 sequence is 16 residues long. V lost 1 base and J lost 5, with 17 bases in between. The germline CDR1 and CDR2 sequences are SGHTA and FQGNSA. The CDR3 DNA is TGTGCCAGCAGCTTAGGGCAGGGCGGCGGTCGGACTGAAGCTTTCTTT. It specifies CASSLGQGGGRTEAFF.

The chain joins TRBV7-2 to TRBJ1-3, with a weak D call TRBD1 (6 bases). This CDR3 contains 15 residues. CDR1 is SGHTA and CDR2 is FQGNSA in the germline V gene. Deletions cut 5 bases from V and 7 bases from J, with 18 bases between. In nucleotides, the CDR3 is TGTGCCAGCAGCACACCCCCGACAGGTTTGAACACCATATATTTT. Protein: CASSTPPTGLNTIYF.

The chain recombines TRBV12-5 with TRBJ2-7; no definite D call. The CDR3 has 12 residues. Germline-derived CDR1 and CDR2 are LGHNT and FRNRAP. The V end lost 5 bases, the J end lost 4 bases, and 9 bases lay between the germline ends. CDR3 protein: CASGPDIYEQYF. The CDR3 DNA reads as TGTGCTAGTGGTCCCGACATATACGAGCAGTACTTC. Variable domain in full (rest from reference TRBV12-5 and TRBJ2-7): DARVTQTPRHKVTEMGQEVTMRCQPILGHNTVFWYRQTMMQGLELLAYFRNRAPLDDSGMPKDRFSAEMPDATLATLKIQPSEPRDSAVYFCASGPDIYEQYFGPGTRLTVT.